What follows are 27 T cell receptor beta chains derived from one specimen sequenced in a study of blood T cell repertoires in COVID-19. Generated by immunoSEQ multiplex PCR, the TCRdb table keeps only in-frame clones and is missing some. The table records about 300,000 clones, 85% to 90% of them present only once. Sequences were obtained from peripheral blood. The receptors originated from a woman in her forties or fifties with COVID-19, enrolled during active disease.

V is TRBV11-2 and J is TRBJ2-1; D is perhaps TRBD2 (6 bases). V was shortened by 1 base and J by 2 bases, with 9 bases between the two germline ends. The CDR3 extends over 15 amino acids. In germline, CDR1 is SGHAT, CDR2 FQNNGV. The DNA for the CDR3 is TGTGCCAGCAGCTTAGGGACTAAACCCTACAATGAGCAGTTCTTC. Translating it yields CASSLGTKPYNEQFF. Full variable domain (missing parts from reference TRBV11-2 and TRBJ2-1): EAGVAQSPRYKIIEKRQSVAFWCNPISGHATLYWYQQILGQGPKLLIQFQNNGVVDDSQLPKDRFSAERLKGVDSTLKIQPAKLEDSAVYLCASSLGTKPYNEQFFGPGTRLTVL.

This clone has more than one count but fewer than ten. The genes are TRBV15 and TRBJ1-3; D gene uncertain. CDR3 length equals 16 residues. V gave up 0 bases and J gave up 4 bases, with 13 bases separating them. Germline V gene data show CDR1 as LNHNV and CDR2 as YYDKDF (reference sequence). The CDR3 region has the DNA TGTGCCACCAGCAGAGATCTAAATGGGCTAGGAAACACCATATATTTT. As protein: CATSRDLNGLGNTIYF. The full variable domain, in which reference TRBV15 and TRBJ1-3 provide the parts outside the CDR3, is DAMVIQNPRYQVTQFGKPVTLSCSQTLNHNVMYWYQQKSSQAPKLLFHYYDKDFNNEADTPDNFQSRRPNTSFCFLDIRSPGLGDTAMYLCATSRDLNGLGNTIYFGEGSWLTVV.

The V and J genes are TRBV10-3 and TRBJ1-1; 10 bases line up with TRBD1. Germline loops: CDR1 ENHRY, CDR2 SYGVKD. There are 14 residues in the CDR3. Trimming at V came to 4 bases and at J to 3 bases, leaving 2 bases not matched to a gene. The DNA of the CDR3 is TGTGCCATCAGTGGACAGGGGGCGCACACTGAAGCTTTCTTT. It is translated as CAISGQGAHTEAFF.

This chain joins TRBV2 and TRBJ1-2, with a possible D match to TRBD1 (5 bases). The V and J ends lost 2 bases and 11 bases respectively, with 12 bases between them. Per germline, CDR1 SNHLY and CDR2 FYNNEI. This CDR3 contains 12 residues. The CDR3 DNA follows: TGTGCCAGCAGTGAATCGGCAGGGTTGTACACCTTC. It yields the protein CASSESAGLYTF.

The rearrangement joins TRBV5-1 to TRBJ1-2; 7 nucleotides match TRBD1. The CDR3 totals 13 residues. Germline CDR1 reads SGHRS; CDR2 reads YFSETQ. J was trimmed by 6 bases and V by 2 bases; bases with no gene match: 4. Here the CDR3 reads CASSFRTGNGYTF. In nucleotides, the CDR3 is TGCGCCAGCAGCTTCCGGACAGGCAATGGCTACACCTTC.

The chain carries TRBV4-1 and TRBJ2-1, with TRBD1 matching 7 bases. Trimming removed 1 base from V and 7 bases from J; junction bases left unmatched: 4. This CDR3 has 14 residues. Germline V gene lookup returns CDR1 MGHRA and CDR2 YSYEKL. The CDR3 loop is CASSQGMTGNEQFF. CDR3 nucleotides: TGCGCCAGCAGCCAAGGTATGACAGGGAATGAGCAGTTCTTC.

CDR3: CASSQTGVVIYGYTF. In nucleotides, the CDR3 is TGCGCCAGCAGCCAGACAGGTGTGGTTATCTATGGCTACACCTTC. The chain links TRBV4-1 to TRBJ1-2; possible D gene TRBD1, 6 bases. V lost 3 bases and J 4 bases, leaving 15 bases between the germline ends. Germline V gene data show CDR1 as MGHRA and CDR2 as YSYEKL. CDR3 length equals 15 residues.

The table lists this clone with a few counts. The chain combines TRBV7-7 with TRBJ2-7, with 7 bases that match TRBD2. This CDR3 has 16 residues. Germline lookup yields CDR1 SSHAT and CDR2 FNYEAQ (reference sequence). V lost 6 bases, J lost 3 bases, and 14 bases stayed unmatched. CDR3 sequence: CASSPAGTTLNYEQYF. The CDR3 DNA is TGTGCCAGCAGTCCCGCCGGGACTACCCTCAACTACGAGCAGTACTTC.

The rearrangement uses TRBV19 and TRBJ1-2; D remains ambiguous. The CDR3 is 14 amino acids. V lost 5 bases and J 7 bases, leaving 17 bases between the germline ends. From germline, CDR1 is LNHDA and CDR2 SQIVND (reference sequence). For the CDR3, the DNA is TGTGCCAGTAGTCCTAGCGGAGGGTTTCGTGGCTACACCTTC. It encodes CASSPSGGFRGYTF. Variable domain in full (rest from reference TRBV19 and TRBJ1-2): DGGITQSPKYLFRKEGQNVTLSCEQNLNHDAMYWYRQDPGQGLRLIYYSQIVNDFQKGDIAEGYSVSREKKESFPLTVTSAQKNPTAFYLCASSPSGGFRGYTFGSGTRLTVV.

CDR3 loop: CASSPPSTADTQYF. The CDR3 DNA sequence: TGCGCCAGCAGCCCCCCTAGCACCGCAGATACGCAGTATTTT. The chain is built from TRBV5-1 and TRBJ2-3, with D tentatively TRBD2 (5 bases). The CDR3 is 14 residues long. Trimming stripped 4 bases from V and 4 bases from J, with 13 bases between. Germline CDR1 reads SGHRS; CDR2 reads YFSETQ.

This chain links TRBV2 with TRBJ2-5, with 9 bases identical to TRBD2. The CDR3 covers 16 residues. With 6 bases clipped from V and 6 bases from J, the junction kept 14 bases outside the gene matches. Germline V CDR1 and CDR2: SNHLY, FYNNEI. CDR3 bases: TGTGCCAGCAGCCAATCCAAGACTAGCGGAGATAAGACCCAGTACTTC. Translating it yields CASSQSKTSGDKTQYF.

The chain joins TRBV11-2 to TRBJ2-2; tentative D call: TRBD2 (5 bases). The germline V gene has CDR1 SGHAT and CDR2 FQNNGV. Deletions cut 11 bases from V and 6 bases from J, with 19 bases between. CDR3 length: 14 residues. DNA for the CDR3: TGTGCCTCAAAATCTATCATGGGAGCCGGGGAGCTGTTTTTT. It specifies CASKSIMGAGELFF. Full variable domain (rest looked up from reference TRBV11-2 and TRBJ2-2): EAGVAQSPRYKIIEKRQSVAFWCNPISGHATLYWYQQILGQGPKLLIQFQNNGVVDDSQLPKDRFSAERLKGVDSTLKIQPAKLEDSAVYLCASKSIMGAGELFFGEGSRLTVL.

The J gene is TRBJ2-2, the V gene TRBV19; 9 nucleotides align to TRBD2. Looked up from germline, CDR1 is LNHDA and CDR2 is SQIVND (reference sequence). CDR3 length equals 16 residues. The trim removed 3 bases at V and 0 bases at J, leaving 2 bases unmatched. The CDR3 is CASSIPSGANTGELFF. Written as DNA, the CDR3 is TGTGCCAGTAGTATCCCTAGCGGGGCGAACACCGGGGAGCTGTTTTTT. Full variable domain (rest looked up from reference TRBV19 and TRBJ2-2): DGGITQSPKYLFRKEGQNVTLSCEQNLNHDAMYWYRQDPGQGLRLIYYSQIVNDFQKGDIAEGYSVSREKKESFPLTVTSAQKNPTAFYLCASSIPSGANTGELFFGEGSRLTVL.

The CDR3 coding sequence is TGCGCCAGCAGCTTGGCGGCAGGGGATTTTGCTTTCTTT. Translation gives CASSLAAGDFAFF. The chain is built from TRBV5-1 and TRBJ1-1, with a weak D call TRBD1 (6 bases). V was pared by 0 bases and J by 11 bases, with 14 bases between. The germline V gene has CDR1 SGHRS and CDR2 YFSETQ. The CDR3 loop spans 13 amino acids.

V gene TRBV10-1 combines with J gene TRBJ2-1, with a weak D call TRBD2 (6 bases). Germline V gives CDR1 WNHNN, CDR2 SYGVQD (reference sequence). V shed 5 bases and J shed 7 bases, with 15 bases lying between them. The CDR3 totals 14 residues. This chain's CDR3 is CASSTGLRRNEQFF. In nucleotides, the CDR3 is TGCGCCAGCAGTACGGGACTCCGGAGAAATGAGCAGTTCTTC.

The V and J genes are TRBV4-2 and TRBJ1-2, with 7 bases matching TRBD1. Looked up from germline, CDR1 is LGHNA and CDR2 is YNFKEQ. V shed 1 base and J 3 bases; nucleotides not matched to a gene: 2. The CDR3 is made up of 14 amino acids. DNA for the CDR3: TGTGCCAGCAGCCAAGTTGGGACAGACTATGGCTACACCTTC. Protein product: CASSQVGTDYGYTF.

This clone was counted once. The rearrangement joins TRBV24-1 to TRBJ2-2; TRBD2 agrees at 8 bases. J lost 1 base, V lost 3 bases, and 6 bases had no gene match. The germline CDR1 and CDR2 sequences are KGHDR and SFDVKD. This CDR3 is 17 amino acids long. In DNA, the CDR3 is TGTGCCACCAGTGATACCTCAGCGGGAGAGAACACCGGGGAGCTGTTTTTT. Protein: CATSDTSAGENTGELFF.

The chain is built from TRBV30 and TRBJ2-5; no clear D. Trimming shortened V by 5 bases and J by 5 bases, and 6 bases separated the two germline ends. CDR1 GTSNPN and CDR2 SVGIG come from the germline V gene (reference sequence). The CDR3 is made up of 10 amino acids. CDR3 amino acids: CAWFGETQYF. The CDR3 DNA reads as TGTGCCTGGTTCGGGGAGACCCAGTACTTC. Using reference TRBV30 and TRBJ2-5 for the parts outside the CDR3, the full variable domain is SQTIHQWPATLVQPVGSPLSLECTVEGTSNPNLYWYRQAAGRGLQLLFYSVGIGQISSEVPQNLSASRPQDRQFILSSKKLLLSDSGFYLCAWFGETQYFGPGTRLLVL.

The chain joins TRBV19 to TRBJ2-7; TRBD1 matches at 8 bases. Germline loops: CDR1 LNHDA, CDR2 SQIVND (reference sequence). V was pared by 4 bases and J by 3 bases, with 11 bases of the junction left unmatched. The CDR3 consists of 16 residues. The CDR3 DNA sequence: TGTGCCAGTAGTACCACAGGGGGTGAGAAACTCTACGAGCAGTACTTC. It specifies CASSTTGGEKLYEQYF.

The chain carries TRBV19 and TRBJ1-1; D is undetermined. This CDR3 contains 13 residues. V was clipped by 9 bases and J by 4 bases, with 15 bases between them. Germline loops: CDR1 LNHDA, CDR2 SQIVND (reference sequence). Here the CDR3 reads CASTEGWFTEAFF. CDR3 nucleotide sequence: TGTGCCAGCACAGAGGGCTGGTTCACTGAAGCTTTCTTT.

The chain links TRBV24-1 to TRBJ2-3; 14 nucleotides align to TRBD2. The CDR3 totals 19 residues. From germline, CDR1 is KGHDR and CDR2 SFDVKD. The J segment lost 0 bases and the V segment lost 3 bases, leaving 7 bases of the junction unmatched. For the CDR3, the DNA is TGTGCCACCAGTGATGGGACTAGCGGGAGTTTTGGGAGCACAGATACGCAGTATTTT. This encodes CATSDGTSGSFGSTDTQYF.

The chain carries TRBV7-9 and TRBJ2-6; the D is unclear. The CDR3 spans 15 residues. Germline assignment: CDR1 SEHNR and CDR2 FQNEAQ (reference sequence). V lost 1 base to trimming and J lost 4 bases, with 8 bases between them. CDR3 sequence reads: CASSLEAVGANVLTF. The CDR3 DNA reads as TGTGCCAGCAGCTTAGAGGCGGTGGGGGCCAACGTCCTGACTTTC.

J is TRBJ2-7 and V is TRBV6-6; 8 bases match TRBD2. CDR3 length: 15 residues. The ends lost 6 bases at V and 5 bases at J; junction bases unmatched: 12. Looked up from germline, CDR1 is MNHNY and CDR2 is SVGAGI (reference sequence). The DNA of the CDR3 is TGTGCCAGCAGCGCCGGGGGGGGCCTGCCCCACGAGCAGTACTTC. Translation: CASSAGGGLPHEQYF.

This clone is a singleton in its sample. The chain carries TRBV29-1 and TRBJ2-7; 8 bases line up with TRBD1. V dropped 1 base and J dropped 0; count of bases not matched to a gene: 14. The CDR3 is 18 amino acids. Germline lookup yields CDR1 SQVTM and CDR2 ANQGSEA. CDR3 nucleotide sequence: TGCAGCGTTGAAGGCCTTAAGGTGGACAGGGAAGGCTCCTACGAGCAGTACTTC. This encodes CSVEGLKVDREGSYEQYF.

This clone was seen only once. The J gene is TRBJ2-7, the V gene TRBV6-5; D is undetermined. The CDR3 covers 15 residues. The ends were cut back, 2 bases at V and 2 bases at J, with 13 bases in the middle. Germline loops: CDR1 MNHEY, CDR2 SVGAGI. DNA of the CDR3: TGTGCCAGCAGTTACGACGACTCACCGGCCTACGAGCAGTACTTC. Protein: CASSYDDSPAYEQYF.

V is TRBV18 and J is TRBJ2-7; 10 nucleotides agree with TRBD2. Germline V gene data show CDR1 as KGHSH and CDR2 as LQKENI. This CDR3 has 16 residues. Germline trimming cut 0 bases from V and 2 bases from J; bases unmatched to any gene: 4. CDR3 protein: CASSPPGTSVPYEQYF. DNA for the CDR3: TGTGCCAGCTCACCACCGGGGACTAGCGTTCCCTACGAGCAGTACTTC.

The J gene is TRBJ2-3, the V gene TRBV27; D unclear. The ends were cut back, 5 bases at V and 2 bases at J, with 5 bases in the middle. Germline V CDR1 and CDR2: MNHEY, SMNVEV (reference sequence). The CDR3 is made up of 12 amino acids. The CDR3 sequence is CASSPSTDTQYF. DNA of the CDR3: TGTGCCAGCAGTCCTTCCACAGATACGCAGTATTTT.